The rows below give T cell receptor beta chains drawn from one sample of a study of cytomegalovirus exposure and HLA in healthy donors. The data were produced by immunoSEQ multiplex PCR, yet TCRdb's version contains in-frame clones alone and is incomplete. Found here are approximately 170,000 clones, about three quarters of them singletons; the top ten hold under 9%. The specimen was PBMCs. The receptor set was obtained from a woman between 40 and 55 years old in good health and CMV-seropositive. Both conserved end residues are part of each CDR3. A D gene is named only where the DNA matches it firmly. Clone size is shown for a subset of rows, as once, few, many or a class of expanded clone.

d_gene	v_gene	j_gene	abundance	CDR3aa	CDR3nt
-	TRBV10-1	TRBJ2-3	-	CASSGPGFADTQYF	TGCGCCAGCAGTGGTCCGGGGTTCGCGGATACGCAGTATTTT
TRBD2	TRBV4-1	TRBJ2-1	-	CASSQEHKRGYNEQFF	TGCGCCAGCAGCCAAGAGCACAAGCGGGGATACAATGAGCAGTTCTTC
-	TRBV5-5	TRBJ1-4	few	CASSLIGERGKLFF	TGTGCCAGCAGCTTGATCGGTGAACGGGGAAAACTGTTTTTT
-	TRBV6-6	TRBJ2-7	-	CASTASYEQYF	TGTGCCAGCACTGCCTCCTACGAGCAGTACTTC
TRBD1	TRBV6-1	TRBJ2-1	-	CASSAAPGQVQKSQFF	TGTGCCAGCAGTGCCGCGCCGGGACAGGTCCAAAAGAGTCAGTTCTTC
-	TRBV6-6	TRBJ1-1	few	CASTYYMNTEAFF	TGTGCCAGCACCTACTATATGAACACTGAAGCTTTCTTT
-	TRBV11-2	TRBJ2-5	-	CASSSWGPLQETQYF	TGTGCCAGCAGCTCTTGGGGGCCGCTGCAAGAGACCCAGTACTTC
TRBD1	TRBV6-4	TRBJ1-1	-	CASSGGQGEEAFF	TGTGCCAGCAGTGGGGGACAGGGTGAGGAAGCTTTCTTT
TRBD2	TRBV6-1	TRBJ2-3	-	CASSEGGGGALIPQYF	TGTGCCAGCAGTGAAGGCGGCGGGGGGGCCTTGATCCCTCAGTATTTT
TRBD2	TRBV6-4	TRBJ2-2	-	CASSDFAETSGNTGELFF	TGTGCCAGCAGTGACTTTGCAGAGACTAGCGGAAACACCGGGGAGCTGTTTTTT
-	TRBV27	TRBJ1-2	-	CASSLLGSGGYTF	TGTGCCAGCAGTTTACTGGGTTCGGGAGGCTACACCTTC
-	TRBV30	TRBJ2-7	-	CAWSKVEARGSYEQYF	TGTGCCTGGAGTAAGGTAGAGGCTCGGGGTTCCTACGAGCAGTACTTC
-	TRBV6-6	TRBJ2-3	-	CASSVTDTQYF	TGTGCCAGCAGCGTCACAGATACGCAGTATTTT
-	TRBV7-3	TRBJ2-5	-	CASSRTAEETQYF	TGTGCCAGCAGCCGGACAGCAGAAGAGACCCAGTACTTC
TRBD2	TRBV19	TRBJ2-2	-	CASSMTSGGPNTGELFF	TGTGCCAGTAGTATGACTAGCGGGGGGCCGAACACCGGGGAGCTGTTTTTT
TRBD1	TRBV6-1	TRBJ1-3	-	CASSEERPTGTVGNTIYF	TGTGCCAGCAGTGAGGAACGGCCGACAGGGACTGTTGGAAACACCATATATTTT
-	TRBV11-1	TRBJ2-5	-	CASSLGPGWETQYF	TGTGCCAGCAGCTTAGGACCCGGGTGGGAGACCCAGTACTTC
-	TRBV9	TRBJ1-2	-	CASSQPAGGFNYGYTF	TGTGCCAGCAGCCAACCAGCTGGGGGCTTCAACTATGGCTACACCTTC
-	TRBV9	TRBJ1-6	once	CASSRGSSPLHF	TGTGCCAGCAGCCGAGGGTCTTCACCCCTCCACTTT
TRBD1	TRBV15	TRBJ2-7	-	CATSKGQGPLEQHF	TGTGCCACCAGCAAGGGACAGGGGCCTCTCGAGCAGCACTTC
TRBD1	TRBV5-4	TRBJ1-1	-	CASSSGQVNTEAFF	TGTGCCAGCAGCTCTGGACAGGTGAACACTGAAGCTTTCTTT
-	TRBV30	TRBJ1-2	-	CAWSAENYGYTF	TGTGCCTGGAGTGCTGAGAACTATGGCTACACCTTC
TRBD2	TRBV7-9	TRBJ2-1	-	CASSLVRSGLAGAREQFF	TGTGCCAGCAGCTTAGTTAGGTCTGGACTAGCGGGGGCCAGGGAGCAGTTCTTC
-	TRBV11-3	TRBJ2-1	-	CASSLEGTDYNEQFF	TGTGCCAGCAGCCTGGAGGGGACAGATTACAATGAGCAGTTCTTC
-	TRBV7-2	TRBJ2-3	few	CASSQVGGTQYF	TGTGCCAGCAGCCAGGTCGGAGGAACGCAGTATTTT
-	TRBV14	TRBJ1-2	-	CASSPEAIAYGYTF	TGTGCCAGCAGCCCCGAGGCAATTGCTTATGGCTACACCTTC
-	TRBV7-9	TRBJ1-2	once	CASSLGPDSGGYTF	TGTGCCAGCAGCTTAGGACCGGATTCGGGAGGCTACACCTTC
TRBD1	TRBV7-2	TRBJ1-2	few	CASSLVRGQYGYTF	TGTGCCAGCAGCTTAGTTAGGGGGCAGTATGGCTACACCTTC
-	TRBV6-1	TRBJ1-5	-	CASSEWDIVDQPQHF	TGTGCCAGCAGTGAATGGGACATCGTCGATCAGCCCCAGCATTTT
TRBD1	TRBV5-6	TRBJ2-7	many	CASSTDRGQYEQYF	TGTGCCAGCAGCACTGACAGGGGGCAATACGAGCAGTACTTC
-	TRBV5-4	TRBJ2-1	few	CASSDPGGTVSYNEQFF	TGTGCCAGCAGCGACCCCGGGGGAACAGTCTCCTACAATGAGCAGTTCTTC
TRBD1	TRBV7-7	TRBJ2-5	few	CASSKEGAPIETQYF	TGTGCCAGCAGCAAAGAGGGGGCCCCGATCGAGACCCAGTACTTC
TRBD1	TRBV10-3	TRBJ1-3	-	CAISDRTGDLSGNTIYF	TGTGCCATCAGTGACAGGACAGGGGACCTCTCTGGAAACACCATATATTTT
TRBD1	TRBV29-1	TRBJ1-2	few	CSALTGTNGYTF	TGCAGCGCCCTGACAGGGACGAATGGCTACACCTTC
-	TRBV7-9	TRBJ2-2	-	CARGGEAGELFF	TGTGCCCGCGGAGGGGAGGCCGGGGAGCTGTTTTTT
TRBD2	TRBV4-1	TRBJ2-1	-	CASSQGAGGSDEQFF	TGCGCCAGCAGTCAAGGAGCGGGGGGGTCGGATGAGCAGTTCTTC